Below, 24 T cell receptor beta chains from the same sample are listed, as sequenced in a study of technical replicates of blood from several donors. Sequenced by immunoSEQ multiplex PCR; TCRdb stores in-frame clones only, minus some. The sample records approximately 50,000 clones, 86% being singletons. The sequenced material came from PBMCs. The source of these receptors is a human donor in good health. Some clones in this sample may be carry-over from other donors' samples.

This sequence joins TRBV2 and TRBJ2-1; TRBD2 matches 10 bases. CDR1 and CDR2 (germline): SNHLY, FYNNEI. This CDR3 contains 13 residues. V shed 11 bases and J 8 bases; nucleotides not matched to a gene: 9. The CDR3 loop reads CAPTSGFVDEQFF. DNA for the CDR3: TGTGCCCCGACTAGCGGGTTTGTCGATGAGCAGTTCTTC.

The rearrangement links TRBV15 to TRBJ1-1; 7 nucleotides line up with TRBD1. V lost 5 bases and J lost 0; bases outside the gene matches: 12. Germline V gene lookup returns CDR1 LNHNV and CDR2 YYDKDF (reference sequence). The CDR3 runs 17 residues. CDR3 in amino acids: CATSSTGMGPMNTEAFF. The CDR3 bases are TGTGCCACCAGCTCGACAGGGATGGGACCCATGAACACTGAAGCTTTCTTT.

CDR3 sequence (DNA): TGTGCCAGCAGCGAATCCGGACAGGGTGGAAATCAGCCCCAGCATTTT. Translated: CASSESGQGGNQPQHF. J is TRBJ1-5 and V is TRBV2; TRBD1 aligns across 8 bases. The CDR3 has 16 amino acids. Germline loops: CDR1 SNHLY, CDR2 FYNNEI. The V segment lost 6 bases and the J segment 4 bases; nucleotides outside the gene matches: 11.

The CDR3 DNA follows: TGTGCCAGCGCCCCAGGGATAGGCTCACCCCTCCACTTT. It specifies CASAPGIGSPLHF. This chain uses TRBV7-9 with TRBJ1-6; possibly TRBD1 for D (5 bases). Germline V gene sequence: CDR1 SEHNR, CDR2 FQNEAQ (reference sequence). This CDR3 comprises 13 residues. Trimming removed 8 bases at V and 10 bases at J, with 15 bases between.

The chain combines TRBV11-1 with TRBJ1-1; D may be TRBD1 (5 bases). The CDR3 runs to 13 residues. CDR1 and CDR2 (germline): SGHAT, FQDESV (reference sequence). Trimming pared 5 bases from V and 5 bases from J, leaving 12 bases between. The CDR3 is CASSLGLATEAFF. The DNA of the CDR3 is TGTGCCAGCAGCCTGGGACTTGCTACTGAAGCTTTCTTT.

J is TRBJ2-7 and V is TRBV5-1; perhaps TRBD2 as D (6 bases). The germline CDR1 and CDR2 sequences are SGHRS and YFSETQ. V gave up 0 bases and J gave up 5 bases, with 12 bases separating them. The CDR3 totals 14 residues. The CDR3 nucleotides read TGCGCCAGCAGCTTGGTGGGGACTCCAGACGAGCAGTACTTC. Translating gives CASSLVGTPDEQYF. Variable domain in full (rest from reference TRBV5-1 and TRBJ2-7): KAGVTQTPRYLIKTRGQQVTLSCSPISGHRSVSWYQQTPGQGLQFLFEYFSETQRNKGNFPGRFSGRQFSNSRSEMNVSTLELGDSALYLCASSLVGTPDEQYFGPGTRLTVT.

For the CDR3, the DNA is TGTGCCAGTAGTTCCGGACGGCAGGGTTCACCCCTCCACTTT. Translated, it gives CASSSGRQGSPLHF. The gene calls are TRBV19 and TRBJ1-6; maybe TRBD1 (5 bases). The CDR3 contains 14 residues. Trimming removed 5 bases from V and 9 bases from J, with 14 bases in between. CDR1 and CDR2 from the germline V gene are LNHDA and SQIVND (reference sequence).

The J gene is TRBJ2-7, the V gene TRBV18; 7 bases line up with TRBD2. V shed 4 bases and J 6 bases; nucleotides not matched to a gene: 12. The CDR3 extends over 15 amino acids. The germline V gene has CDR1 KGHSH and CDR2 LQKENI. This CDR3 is CASSQAGLERSEQYF. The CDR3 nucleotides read TGTGCCAGCTCACAAGCTGGACTAGAGAGATCCGAGCAGTACTTC.

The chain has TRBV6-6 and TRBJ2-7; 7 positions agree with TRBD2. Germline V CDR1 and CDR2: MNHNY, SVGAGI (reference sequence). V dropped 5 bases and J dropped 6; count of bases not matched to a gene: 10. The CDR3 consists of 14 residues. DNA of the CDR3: TGTGCCAGCAGTGGAACTAGCGCCCCCCCCGAGCAGTACTTC. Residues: CASSGTSAPPEQYF.

The CDR3 sequence is CASSLEQGNTGELFF. The DNA for the CDR3 is TGTGCCAGCAGCTTAGAACAGGGGAACACCGGGGAGCTGTTTTTT. The gene calls are TRBV7-7 and TRBJ2-2, with D perhaps matching TRBD1 (6 bases). The germline CDR1 and CDR2 sequences are SSHAT and FNYEAQ (reference sequence). The CDR3 consists of 15 residues. Deletions cut 1 base from V and 1 base from J, with 7 bases between. The entire variable domain, with the rest obtained from reference TRBV7-7 and TRBJ2-2, is as follows: GAGVSQSPRYKVTKRGQDVTLRCDPISSHATLYWYQQALGQGPEFLTYFNYEAQPDKSGLPSDRFSAERPEGSISTLTIQRTEQRDSAMYRCASSLEQGNTGELFFGEGSRLTVL.

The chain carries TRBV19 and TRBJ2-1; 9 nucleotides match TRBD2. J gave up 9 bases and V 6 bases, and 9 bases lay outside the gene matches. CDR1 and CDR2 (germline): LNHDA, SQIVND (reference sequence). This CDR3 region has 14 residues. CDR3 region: CASRVLAGVSEQFF. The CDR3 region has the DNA TGTGCCAGTAGAGTGTTAGCGGGAGTAAGTGAGCAGTTCTTC.

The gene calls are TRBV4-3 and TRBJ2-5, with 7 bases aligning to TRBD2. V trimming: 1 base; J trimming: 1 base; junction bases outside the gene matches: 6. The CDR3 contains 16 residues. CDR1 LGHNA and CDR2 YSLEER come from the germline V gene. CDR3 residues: CASSQGSGGTQETQYF. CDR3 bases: TGCGCCAGCAGCCAAGGGTCGGGGGGTACCCAAGAGACCCAGTACTTC.

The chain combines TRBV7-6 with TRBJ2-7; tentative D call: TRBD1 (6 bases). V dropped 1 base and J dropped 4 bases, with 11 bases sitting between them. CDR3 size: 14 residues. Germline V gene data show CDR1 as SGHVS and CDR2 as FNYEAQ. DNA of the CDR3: TGTGCCAGCAGCTTAGAGAAGGGGGTTTACGAGCAGTACTTC. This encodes CASSLEKGVYEQYF.

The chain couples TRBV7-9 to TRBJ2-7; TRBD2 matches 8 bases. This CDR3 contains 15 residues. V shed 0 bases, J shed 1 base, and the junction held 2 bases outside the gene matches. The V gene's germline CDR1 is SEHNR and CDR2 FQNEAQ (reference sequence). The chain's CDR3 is CASSLASGSSYEQYF. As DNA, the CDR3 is TGTGCCAGCAGCTTAGCCAGCGGGAGTTCCTACGAGCAGTACTTC.

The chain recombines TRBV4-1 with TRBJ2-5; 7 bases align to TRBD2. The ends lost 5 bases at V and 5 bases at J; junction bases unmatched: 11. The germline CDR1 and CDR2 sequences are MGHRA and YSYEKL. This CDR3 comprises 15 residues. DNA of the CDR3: TGCGCCAGCAGCTCGCCGGGACTGGGAGGGGAGACCCAGTACTTC. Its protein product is CASSSPGLGGETQYF.

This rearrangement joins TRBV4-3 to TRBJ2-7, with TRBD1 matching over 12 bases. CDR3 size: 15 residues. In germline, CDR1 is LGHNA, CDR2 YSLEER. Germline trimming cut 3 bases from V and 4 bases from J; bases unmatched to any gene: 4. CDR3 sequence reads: CASSQGTGGLYEQYF. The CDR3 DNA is TGCGCCAGCAGCCAGGGGACAGGGGGCCTTTACGAGCAGTACTTC.

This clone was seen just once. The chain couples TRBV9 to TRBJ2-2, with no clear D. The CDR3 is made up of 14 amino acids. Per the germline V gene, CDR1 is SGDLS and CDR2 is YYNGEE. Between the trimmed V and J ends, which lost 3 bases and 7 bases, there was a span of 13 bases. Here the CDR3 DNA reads TGTGCCAGCAGCGGGCCAAGTCCGGGCGGGGAGCTGTTTTTT. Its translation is CASSGPSPGGELFF. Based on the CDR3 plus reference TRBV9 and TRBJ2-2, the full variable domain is DSGVTQTPKHLITATGQRVTLRCSPRSGDLSVYWYQQSLDQGLQFLIQYYNGEERAKGNILERFSAQQFPDLHSELNLSSLELGDSALYFCASSGPSPGGELFFGEGSRLTVL.

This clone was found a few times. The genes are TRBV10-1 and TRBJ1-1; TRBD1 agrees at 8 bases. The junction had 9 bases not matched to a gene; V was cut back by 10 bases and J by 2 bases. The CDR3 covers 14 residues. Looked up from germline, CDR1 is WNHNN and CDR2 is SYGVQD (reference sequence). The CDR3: CATMVQGANTEAFF. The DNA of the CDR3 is TGCGCCACCATGGTCCAGGGGGCTAACACTGAAGCTTTCTTT.

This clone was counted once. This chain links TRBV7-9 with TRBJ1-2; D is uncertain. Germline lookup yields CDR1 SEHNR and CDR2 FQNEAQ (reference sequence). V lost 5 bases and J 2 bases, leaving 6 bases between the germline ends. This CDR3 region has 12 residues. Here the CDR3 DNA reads TGTGCCAGCAGCCGGGAAAACTATGGCTACACCTTC. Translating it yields CASSRENYGYTF.

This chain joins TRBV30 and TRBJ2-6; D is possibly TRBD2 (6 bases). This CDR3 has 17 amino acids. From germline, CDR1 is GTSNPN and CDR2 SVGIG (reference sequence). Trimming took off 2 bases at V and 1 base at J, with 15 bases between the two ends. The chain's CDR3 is CAWSPGWGLSGANVLTF. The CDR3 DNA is TGTGCCTGGAGTCCCGGCTGGGGACTGTCTGGGGCCAACGTCCTGACTTTC.

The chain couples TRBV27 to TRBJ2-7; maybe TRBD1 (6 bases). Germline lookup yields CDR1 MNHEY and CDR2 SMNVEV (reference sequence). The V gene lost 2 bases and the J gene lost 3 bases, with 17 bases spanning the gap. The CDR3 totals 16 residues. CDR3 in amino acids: CASSLGWGLEDYEQYF. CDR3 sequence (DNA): TGTGCCAGCAGTTTAGGGTGGGGGCTAGAAGACTACGAGCAGTACTTC.

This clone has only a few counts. CDR3 bases: TGTGCCAGCAGCACCGACCAGCGCTTCAGGGAAAGTTCCCCAGTGGGCACTGAAGCTTTCTTT. This encodes CASSTDQRFRESSPVGTEAFF. The gene calls are TRBV7-3 and TRBJ1-1, with D tentatively TRBD1 (5 bases). Trimming cost V 5 bases and J 4 bases, with 35 bases left between them. CDR3 length: 21 residues. CDR1 and CDR2 (germline): SGHTA, FQGTGA.

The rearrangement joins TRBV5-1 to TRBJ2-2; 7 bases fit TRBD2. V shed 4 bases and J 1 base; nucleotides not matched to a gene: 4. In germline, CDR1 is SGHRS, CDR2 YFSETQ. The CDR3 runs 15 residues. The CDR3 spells CASSIIAGNTGELFF. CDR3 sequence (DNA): TGCGCCAGCAGCATAATAGCGGGGAACACCGGGGAGCTGTTTTTT.

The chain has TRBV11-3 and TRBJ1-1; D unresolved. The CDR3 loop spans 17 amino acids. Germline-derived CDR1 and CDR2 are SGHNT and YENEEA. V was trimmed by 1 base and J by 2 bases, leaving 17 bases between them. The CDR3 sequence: CASSLGEPGRGNTEAFF. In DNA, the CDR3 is TGTGCCAGCAGCTTAGGAGAACCGGGGAGAGGTAACACTGAAGCTTTCTTT.